This T cell receptor (beta chain) was obtained from a study of early T cells in non-severe SARS-CoV-2 infection. The overall study: Chains from this unsorted whole-blood bulk RNA could not be paired. Study observations and caveats: The VDJdb matching leaned toward anti-spike CD8 responses and overlooked private and CD4 specificities.

Each cDNA molecule carried a unique molecular identifier. TCRdb re-called the 5' RACE reads through MiXCR, storing one row per CDR3 protein. The sample consists of approximately 50,000 distinct CDR3 sequences, about 9.3% of them appearing once. This CDR3 has 11 amino acids. V shed 7 bases and J shed 9 bases, with 10 bases lying between them. Per germline, CDR1 SEHNR and CDR2 FQNEAQ (reference sequence). There are a few counts of this clonotype. Its antigen remains unidentified. The receptor's source is an adult who was a healthcare worker with PCR-confirmed SARS-CoV-2 infection or an uninfected control (not recorded which). The chain uses TRBV7-9 and TRBJ1-3; D unclear. The material sequenced was whole blood. This chain's CDR3 is CASTPGATIYF. CDR3 nucleotides: TGTGCCAGCACCCCGGGAGCCACCATATATTTT.